These T cell receptor beta chains were read from a single sample in a study of T cell responses to AZD1222 COVID-19 vaccine. Clones were read by immunoSEQ multiplex PCR, and TCRdb kept only the in-frame ones, dropping some. Seen here are about 83,000 clones, roughly 86% observed once, and the top ten hold 8.7%. The source was peripheral blood, collected on day 0 of AZD1222 vaccination. These receptors came from an adult in good health. Each CDR3 is given with its conserved first and last residue. The D gene is left open where the match is weak. Part of the rows lack a size; the others show once, few, many or a class for expanded clones.

CDR3nt,CDR3aa,v_gene,d_gene,abundance,j_gene
TGTGCCATCAGTGAAGTTGGGACCGGAGTACGGAACACTGAAGCTTTCTTT,CAISEVGTGVRNTEAFF,TRBV10-3,.,.,TRBJ1-1
TGTGCCAGCAGCGCGAATAGACTAGCCTACAATGAGCAGTTCTTC,CASSANRLAYNEQFF,TRBV9,.,.,TRBJ2-1
TGTGCCAGTAGTATAACCGGGACGTTGACTGAAAAACTGTTTTTT,CASSITGTLTEKLFF,TRBV19,.,.,TRBJ1-4
TGTGCCAGCAGCCGTCGGACGGTTATGAATGAAAAACTGTTTTTT,CASSRRTVMNEKLFF,TRBV7-2,.,.,TRBJ1-4
TGTGCCAGCAGACTTATGGGACAGGGAAACACTGAAGCTTTCTTT,CASRLMGQGNTEAFF,TRBV7-6,TRBD1,.,TRBJ1-1
TGTGCCAGCAGCTCCCCGGACGGGTACGGCTACACCTTC,CASSSPDGYGYTF,TRBV5-4,.,.,TRBJ1-2
TGTGCCAGCAGTGCAGACGGATATGGCTACACCTTC,CASSADGYGYTF,TRBV2,.,.,TRBJ1-2
TGCGCCAGCAGGCCGGGCGGTCCGAGCTCCTATAATTCACCCCTCCACTTT,CASRPGGPSSYNSPLHF,TRBV5-1,.,.,TRBJ1-6
TGTGCCAGCAGCCAAGACAGGATGATCACCGGGGAGCTGTTTTTT,CASSQDRMITGELFF,TRBV3-1/TRBV3-2,.,.,TRBJ2-2
TGTGCCATCATAACGTCAGGAAACACCATATATTTT,CAIITSGNTIYF,TRBV10-3,.,.,TRBJ1-3
TGTGCCAGCAGCTTAGGAGGCTTAGGACAGGTCTATGGCTACACCTTC,CASSLGGLGQVYGYTF,TRBV7-9,TRBD1,.,TRBJ1-2
TGTGCCAGTAGTAGGCGATGGGACCTAGATACGCAGTATTTT,CASSRRWDLDTQYF,TRBV19,.,.,TRBJ2-3
TGTGCCAGCAGCTTAGTTTCGGGACAGGGGAGAAATGAGCAGTTCTTC,CASSLVSGQGRNEQFF,TRBV7-9,TRBD1,.,TRBJ2-1
TGTGCCAGTAGCCTTGGACTGGACTACGAGCAGTACTTC,CASSLGLDYEQYF,TRBV19,.,.,TRBJ2-7
TGTGCCAGCAGTACCGACGGGGGAAATTCACCCCTCCACTTT,CASSTDGGNSPLHF,TRBV6-4,.,.,TRBJ1-6
TGTGCCTGGAGTGTATCAGGTAATCAGCCCCAGCATTTT,CAWSVSGNQPQHF,TRBV30,.,once,TRBJ1-5
TGTGCCAGTAGTATAGATGGGTACACAGATACGCAGTATTTT,CASSIDGYTDTQYF,TRBV19,.,few,TRBJ2-3
TGTGCCTGGAGCCCACTAGCGGGGGGGTACGAGCAGTACTTC,CAWSPLAGGYEQYF,TRBV30,TRBD2,.,TRBJ2-7
TGCGCCAGCAGCCTCCAGGGGTCCTCAGCTGGAAACACCATATATTTT,CASSLQGSSAGNTIYF,TRBV5-1,.,.,TRBJ1-3
TGCGCCAGCAGCTCAGAACCTAGCACCGGGGAGCTGTTTTTT,CASSSEPSTGELFF,TRBV5-1,.,.,TRBJ2-2
TGTGCCAGCAGTGAGGGATTGGGCAATCAGCCCCAGCATTTT,CASSEGLGNQPQHF,TRBV6-1,.,.,TRBJ1-5
TGTGCCTGGAATAGGGCGGGAGGGGAAAAACTGTTTTTT,CAWNRAGGEKLFF,TRBV30,.,.,TRBJ1-4
TGTGCCAGCGAGTGGCGGATGAACACCGGGGAGCTGTTTTTT,CASEWRMNTGELFF,TRBV2,.,.,TRBJ2-2
TGTGCTAGTAGGGAAGGGGCAGCAAACACTGAAGCTTTCTTT,CASREGAANTEAFF,TRBV19,.,.,TRBJ1-1
TGTGCCAGCAGCTTATCCCGGGACACTGAAGCTTTCTTT,CASSLSRDTEAFF,TRBV7-3,.,.,TRBJ1-1